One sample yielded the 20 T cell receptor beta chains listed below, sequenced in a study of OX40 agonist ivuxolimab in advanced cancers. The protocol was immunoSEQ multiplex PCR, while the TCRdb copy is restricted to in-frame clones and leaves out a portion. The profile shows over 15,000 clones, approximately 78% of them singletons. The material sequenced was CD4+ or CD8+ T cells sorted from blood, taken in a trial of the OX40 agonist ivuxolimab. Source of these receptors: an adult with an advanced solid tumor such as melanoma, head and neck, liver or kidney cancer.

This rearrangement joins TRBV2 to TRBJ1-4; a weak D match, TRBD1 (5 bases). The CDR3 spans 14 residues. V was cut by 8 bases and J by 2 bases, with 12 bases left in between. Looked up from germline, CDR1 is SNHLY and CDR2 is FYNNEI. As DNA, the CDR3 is TGTGCCAGCGCTCAGGGCTTCACTAATGAAAAACTGTTTTTT. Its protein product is CASAQGFTNEKLFF.

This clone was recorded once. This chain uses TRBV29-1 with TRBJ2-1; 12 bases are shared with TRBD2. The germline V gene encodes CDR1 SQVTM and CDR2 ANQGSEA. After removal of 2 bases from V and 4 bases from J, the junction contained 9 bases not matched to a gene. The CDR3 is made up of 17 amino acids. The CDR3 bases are TGCAGCGTTGAACACATCGGGACTAGCGGGTATTACAATGAGCAGTTCTTC. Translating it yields CSVEHIGTSGYYNEQFF.

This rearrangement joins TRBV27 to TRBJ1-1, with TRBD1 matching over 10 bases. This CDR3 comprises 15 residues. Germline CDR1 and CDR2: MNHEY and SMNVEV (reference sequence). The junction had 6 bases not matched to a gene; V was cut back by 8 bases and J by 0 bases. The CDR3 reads CASHRGQGLNTEAFF. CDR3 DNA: TGTGCCAGCCACCGGGGACAGGGGTTGAACACTGAAGCTTTCTTT.

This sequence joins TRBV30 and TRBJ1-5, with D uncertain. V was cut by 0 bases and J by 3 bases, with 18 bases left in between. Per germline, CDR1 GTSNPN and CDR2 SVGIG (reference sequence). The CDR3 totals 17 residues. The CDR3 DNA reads TGTGCCTGGAGTGTACTATGGGTGGTCCGCTACAATCAGCCCCAGCATTTT. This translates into CAWSVLWVVRYNQPQHF.

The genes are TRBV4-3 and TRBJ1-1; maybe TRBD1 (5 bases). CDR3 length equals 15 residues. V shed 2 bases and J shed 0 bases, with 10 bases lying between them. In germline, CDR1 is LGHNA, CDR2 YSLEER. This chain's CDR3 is CASSQHDRLNTEAFF. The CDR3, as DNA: TGCGCCAGCAGCCAACATGACAGACTGAACACTGAAGCTTTCTTT.

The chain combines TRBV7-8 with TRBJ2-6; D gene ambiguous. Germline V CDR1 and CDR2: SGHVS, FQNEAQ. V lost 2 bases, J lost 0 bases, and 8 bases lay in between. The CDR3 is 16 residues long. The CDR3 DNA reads TGTGCCAGCAGCTTATTCCCCAGCTCTGGGGCCAACGTCCTGACTTTC. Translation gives CASSLFPSSGANVLTF.

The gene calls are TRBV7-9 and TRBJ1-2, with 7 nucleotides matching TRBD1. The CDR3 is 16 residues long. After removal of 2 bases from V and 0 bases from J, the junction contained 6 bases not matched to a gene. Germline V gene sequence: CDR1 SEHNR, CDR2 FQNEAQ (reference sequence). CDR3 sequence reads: CASSLPRDSPNYGYTF. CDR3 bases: TGTGCCAGCAGCTTACCCCGGGACAGTCCTAACTATGGCTACACCTTC.

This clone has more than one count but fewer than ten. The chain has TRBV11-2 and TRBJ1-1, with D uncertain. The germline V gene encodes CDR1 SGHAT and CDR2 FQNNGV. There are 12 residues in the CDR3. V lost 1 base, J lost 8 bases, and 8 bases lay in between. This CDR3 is CASSLVDAEAFF. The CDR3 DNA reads TGTGCCAGCAGCTTAGTTGACGCCGAAGCTTTCTTT.

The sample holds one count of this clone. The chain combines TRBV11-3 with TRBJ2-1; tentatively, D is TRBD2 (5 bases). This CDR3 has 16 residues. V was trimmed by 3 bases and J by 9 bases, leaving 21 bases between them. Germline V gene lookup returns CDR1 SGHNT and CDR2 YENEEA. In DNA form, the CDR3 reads TGTGCCAGCAGCTTGAGGGTAGGGCCCCTCGGAGGTGAGCAGTTCTTC. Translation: CASSLRVGPLGGEQFF.

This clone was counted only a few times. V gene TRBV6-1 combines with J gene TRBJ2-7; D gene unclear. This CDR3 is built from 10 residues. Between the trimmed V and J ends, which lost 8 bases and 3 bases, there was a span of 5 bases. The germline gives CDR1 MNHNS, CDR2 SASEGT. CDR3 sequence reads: CASADYEQYF. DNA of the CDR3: TGTGCCAGCGCTGACTACGAGCAGTACTTC.

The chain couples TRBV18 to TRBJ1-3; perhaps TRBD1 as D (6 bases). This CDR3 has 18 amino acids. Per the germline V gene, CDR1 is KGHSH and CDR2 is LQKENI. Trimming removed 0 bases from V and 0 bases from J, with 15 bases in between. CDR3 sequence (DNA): TGTGCCAGCTCACCACCCTGGACAGAGAACACCTCTGGAAACACCATATATTTT. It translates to CASSPPWTENTSGNTIYF. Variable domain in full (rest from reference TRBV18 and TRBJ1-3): NAGVMQNPRHLVRRRGQEARLRCSPMKGHSHVYWYRQLPEEGLKFMVYLQKENIIDESGMPKERFSAEFPKEGPSILRIQQVVRGDSAAYFCASSPPWTENTSGNTIYFGEGSWLTVV.

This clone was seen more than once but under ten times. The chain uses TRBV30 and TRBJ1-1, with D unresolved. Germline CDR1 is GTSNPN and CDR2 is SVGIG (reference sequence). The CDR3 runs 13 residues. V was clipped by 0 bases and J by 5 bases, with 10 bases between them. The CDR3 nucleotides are TGTGCCTGGAGTGTACTCGCGTGGACTGAAGCTTTCTTT. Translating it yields CAWSVLAWTEAFF.

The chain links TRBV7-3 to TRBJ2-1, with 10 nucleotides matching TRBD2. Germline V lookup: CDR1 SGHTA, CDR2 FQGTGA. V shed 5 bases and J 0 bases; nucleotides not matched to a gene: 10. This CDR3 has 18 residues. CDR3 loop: CASSPWTSGQSSYNEQFF. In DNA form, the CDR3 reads TGTGCCAGCAGCCCCTGGACTAGCGGCCAGAGCTCCTACAATGAGCAGTTCTTC.

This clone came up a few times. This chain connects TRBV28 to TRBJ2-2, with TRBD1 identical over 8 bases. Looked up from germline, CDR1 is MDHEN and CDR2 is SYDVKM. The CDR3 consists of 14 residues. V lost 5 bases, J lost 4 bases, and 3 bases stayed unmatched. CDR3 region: CASSRTGSTGELFF. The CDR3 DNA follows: TGTGCCAGCAGTCGGACAGGGAGCACCGGGGAGCTGTTTTTT. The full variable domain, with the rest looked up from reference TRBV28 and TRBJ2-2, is DVKVTQSSRYLVKRTGEKVFLECVQDMDHENMFWYRQDPGLGLRLIYFSYDVKMKEKGDIPEGYSVSREKKERFSLILESASTNQTSMYLCASSRTGSTGELFFGEGSRLTVL.

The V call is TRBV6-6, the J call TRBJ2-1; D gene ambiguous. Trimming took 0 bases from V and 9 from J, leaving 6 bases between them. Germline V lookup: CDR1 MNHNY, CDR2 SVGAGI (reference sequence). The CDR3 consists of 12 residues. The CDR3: CASSYSDAEQFF. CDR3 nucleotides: TGTGCCAGCAGTTACTCGGACGCTGAGCAGTTCTTC.

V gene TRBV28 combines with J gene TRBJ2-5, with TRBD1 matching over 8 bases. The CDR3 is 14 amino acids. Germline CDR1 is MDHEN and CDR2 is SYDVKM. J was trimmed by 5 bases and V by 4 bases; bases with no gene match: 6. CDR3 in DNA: TGTGCCAGCAGTTCCTCCAGGGGGCCGGAGACCCAGTACTTC. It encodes CASSSSRGPETQYF.

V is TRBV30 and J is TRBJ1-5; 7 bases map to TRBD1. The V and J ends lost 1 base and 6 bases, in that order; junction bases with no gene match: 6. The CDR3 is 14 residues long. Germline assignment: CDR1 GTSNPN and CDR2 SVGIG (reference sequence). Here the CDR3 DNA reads TGTGCCTGGAGTGAAGGGGGCGCAATTCAGCCCCAGCATTTT. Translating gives CAWSEGGAIQPQHF.

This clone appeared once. The CDR3 DNA reads as TGTGCCAGCAGCTTAGTCGGGGGGACTAATGAAAAACTGTTTTTT. Its protein is CASSLVGGTNEKLFF. V gene TRBV7-2 combines with J gene TRBJ1-4; possible D gene TRBD1, 5 bases. The CDR3 runs 15 residues. In germline, CDR1 is SGHTA, CDR2 FQGNSA. Deletions cut 1 base from V and 2 bases from J, with 8 bases between. The entire variable domain, with the rest obtained from reference TRBV7-2 and TRBJ1-4, is as follows: GAGVSQSPSNKVTEKGKDVELRCDPISGHTALYWYRQSLGQGLEFLIYFQGNSAPDKSGLPSDRFSAERTGGSVSTLTIQRTQQEDSAVYLCASSLVGGTNEKLFFGSGTQLSVL.

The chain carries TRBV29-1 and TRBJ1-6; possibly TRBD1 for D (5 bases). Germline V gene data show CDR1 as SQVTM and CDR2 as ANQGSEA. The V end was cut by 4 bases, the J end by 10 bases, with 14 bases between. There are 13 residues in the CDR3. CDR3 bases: TGCAGCGTTGCAGGGACGAGTCACTCACCCCTCCACTTT. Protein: CSVAGTSHSPLHF.

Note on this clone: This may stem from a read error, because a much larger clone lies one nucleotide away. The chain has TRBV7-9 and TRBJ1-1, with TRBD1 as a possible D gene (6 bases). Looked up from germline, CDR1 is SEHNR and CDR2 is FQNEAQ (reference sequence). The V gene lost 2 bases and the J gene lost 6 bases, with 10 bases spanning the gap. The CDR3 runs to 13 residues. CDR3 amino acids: CASSLMGAAEAFF. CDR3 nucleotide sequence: TGTGCCAGCAGCTTAATGGGGGCGGCTGAAGCTTTCTTT.